This TCR beta chain was observed in a study of identifying expanded T cells in peripheral blood. Germline CDR1 is SGDLS and CDR2 is YYNGEE. V was pared by 0 bases and J by 5 bases, with 10 bases of the junction left unmatched. This CDR3 contains 16 residues. The repertoire was sequenced with immunoSEQ multiplex PCR; TCRdb's copy has only in-frame clones and lacks some. This sample has about 100,000 clones, with approximately 88% found just once. The sequencing input was blood. The clonotype was recovered from a person aged 18-70 years in good health. The chain uses TRBV9 and TRBJ2-5; 7 nucleotides line up with TRBD2. The DNA for the CDR3 is TGTGCCAGCAGCGTAGAAGGGACGCCCGGGGGGGAGACCCAGTACTTC. Translation: CASSVEGTPGGETQYF.